The TCR beta chain described here comes from a study of molecular identifiers for immune sequencing clone quantification. General observations from the study: Over 99% of effector molecules, yet under 1% of naive-cell molecules, were held by clones above 20 RNA copies.

The length of the CDR3 is 16 residues. CDR1 is SEHNR and CDR2 is FQNEAQ in the germline V gene (reference sequence). Concerning this clonotype itself: Antigen unknown. One end of the junction fails to match germline, which may point to a read error.

Previously described methods and listed TCR primers produced bulk TCR libraries. TCRdb passed the PCR reads through MiXCR, listing each CDR3 protein once. The sample lists under 650,000 distinct CDR3 sequences, 20% occurring once. The TCR was taken from a human donor in good health. Some libraries in this study had Jurkat cell RNA spiked in. Source material: naive CD8+ T cells from blood, with Jurkat cell RNA spiked in. Subset denoted: FACS-sorted CD8+CD4-CCR7+CD45RA+ naive T cells. The chain employs TRBV7-9 and TRBJ2-1; TRBD2 agrees at 8 bases. The CDR3 here is CARSLAPGGGTNEQFF. The CDR3 nucleotides read TGTGCCCGCAGCTTAGCCCCCGGGGGGGGGACGAATGAGCAGTTCTTC. Full variable domain (outside the CDR3, taken from reference TRBV7-9 and TRBJ2-1): DTGVSQNPRHKITKRGQNVTFRCDPISEHNRLYWYRQTLGQGPEFLTYFQNEAQLEKSRLLSDRFSAERPKGSFSTLEIQRTEQGDSAMYLCARSLAPGGGTNEQFFGPGTRLTVL.